These 21 T cell receptor beta chains were all obtained from the same sample, sequenced in a study of molecular identifiers for immune sequencing clone quantification. TCRdb called the PCR reads again in MiXCR, with one record for every CDR3 protein. The sample has 90,000 or so distinct CDR3 sequences; approximately 23% are singletons. The specimen was naive CD8+ T cells from blood, with Jurkat cell RNA spiked in. Subset denoted: FACS-sorted CD8+CD4-CCR7+CD45RA+ naive T cells. Receptor source: a human donor in good health. Some libraries in this study had Jurkat cell RNA spiked in.

Concerning this clonotype: An end of the junction differs from the germline gene, which may be a read error. The gene calls are TRBV11-2 and TRBJ2-1; 7 bases match TRBD1. Germline V gene sequence: CDR1 SGHAT, CDR2 FQNNGV. The CDR3 is 17 amino acids. The DNA for the CDR3 is TGTGCCAGCAGCCCCCCCCGGGGACAGAGCCCAAGGAATGAGGAGTTCTTC. Its translation: CASSPPRGQSPRNEEFF. The full variable domain, rest sourced from reference TRBV11-2 and TRBJ2-1, is EAGVAQSPRYKIIEKRQSVAFWCNPISGHATLYWYQQILGQGPKLLIQFQNNGVVDDSQLPKDRFSAERLKGVDSTLKIQPAKLEDSAVYLCASSPPRGQSPRNEEFFGPGTRLTVL.

This clonotype has more than one count but fewer than ten. J is TRBJ2-5 and V is TRBV7-6; 10 bases agree with TRBD2. The CDR3 is 17 residues long. In germline, CDR1 is SGHVS, CDR2 FNYEAQ. Trimming took 1 base from V and 1 from J; bases not matched to a gene: 6. This CDR3 reads CASSLDQTSGPQETQYF. CDR3 bases: TGTGCCAGCAGCTTAGACCAGACTAGCGGGCCCCAAGAGACCCAGTACTTC.

Comment on this clonotype: Germline is not matched at one junction end, which may reflect a read error. The CDR3 DNA is TGCAGTGTTAGACATTACGAACAGAACACTGAAGCTTTCTTT. Amino acids: CSVRHYEQNTEAFF. V and J are TRBV20-1 and TRBJ1-1; D not certain. The length of the CDR3 is 14 residues. From germline, CDR1 is DFQATT and CDR2 SNEGSKA (reference sequence).

Worth noting for this clonotype: It may be a read error: a sequence one base away is much more abundant. This sequence joins TRBV7-2 and TRBJ2-1, with 8 bases fitting TRBD2. Germline loops: CDR1 SGHTA, CDR2 FQGNSA. The CDR3 length is 15 residues. J gave up 7 bases and V 4 bases, and 9 bases lay outside the gene matches. Here the CDR3 reads CASSSGPAGVNEQFF. The CDR3 DNA is TGTGCCAGCAGCTCGGGACCAGCGGGGGTTAATGAGCAGTTCTTC.

This clonotype was recorded at least ten times. The gene calls are TRBV19 and TRBJ2-3; no firm D call. The CDR3 loop spans 13 amino acids. CDR1 and CDR2 (germline): LNHDA, SQIVND (reference sequence). Trimming pared 5 bases from V and 8 bases from J, leaving 14 bases between. CDR3 protein: CASSYLVKSTQYF. The CDR3 DNA is TGTGCCAGTAGTTACTTAGTAAAGTCTACGCAGTATTTT.

The sample holds many counts of this clonotype. The chain employs TRBV24-1 and TRBJ2-1, with TRBD2 matching 7 bases. This CDR3 spans 11 amino acids. Trimming at V came to 11 bases and at J to 15 bases, leaving 12 bases not matched to a gene. Germline V lookup: CDR1 KGHDR, CDR2 SFDVKD. CDR3 amino acids: CASNFGLDWFF. CDR3 nucleotide sequence: TGTGCCAGCAACTTCGGACTAGATTGGTTCTTC.

This clonotype showed up just a few times. The J gene is TRBJ2-3, the V gene TRBV19, with TRBD1 as a possible D gene (5 bases). The CDR3 runs 13 residues. Germline V lookup: CDR1 LNHDA, CDR2 SQIVND (reference sequence). The V end was cut by 7 bases, the J end by 2 bases, with 10 bases between. The CDR3 protein is CASTQGYTDTQYF. Written as DNA, the CDR3 is TGTGCCAGTACTCAGGGCTACACAGATACGCAGTATTTT.

CDR3 in DNA: TGTGCCAGCAGTTACCCAGACCCCGAAGCTTTCTTT. Encoded protein: CASSYPDPEAFF. The chain recombines TRBV6-2 or TRBV6-3 with TRBJ1-1; D not resolved. The germline V gene has CDR1 MNHEY and CDR2 SVGEGT. The V end lost 2 bases, the J end lost 8 bases, and 9 bases lay between the germline ends. This CDR3 region has 12 residues.

This clonotype was recorded many times. The chain is built from TRBV29-1 and TRBJ2-7, with TRBD2 identical over 8 bases. J was trimmed by 0 bases and V by 5 bases; bases with no gene match: 9. CDR1 SQVTM and CDR2 ANQGSEA come from the germline V gene. The CDR3 spans 15 residues. This CDR3 is CSVLHSGTASYEQYF. CDR3 bases: TGCAGCGTTCTACATAGCGGGACGGCCTCCTACGAGCAGTACTTC.

This clonotype appeared many times. The chain couples TRBV2 to TRBJ2-3, with 12 bases identical to TRBD2. Germline trimming cut 6 bases from V and 2 bases from J; bases unmatched to any gene: 9. Looked up from germline, CDR1 is SNHLY and CDR2 is FYNNEI. The CDR3 length is 17 residues. The CDR3 DNA reads TGTGCCAGCAGGGACGGACTAGCGGGGCATCACACAGATACGCAGTATTTT. This codes for CASRDGLAGHHTDTQYF.

Turning to this clonotype: This clone may be a read error of a much larger clone one base away. This rearrangement joins TRBV6-2 or TRBV6-3 to TRBJ2-3; TRBD2 agrees at 7 bases. The germline V gene encodes CDR1 MNHEY and CDR2 SVGEGT. The J segment lost 13 bases and the V segment lost 0 bases, leaving 10 bases of the junction unmatched. This CDR3 spans 14 amino acids. The CDR3 DNA reads as TGTGCCAGCAGTTACTCGATCCTCGGGAGCGGGGAGTATTTT. This translates into CASSYSILGSGEYF.

In regard to this clonotype: This sequence may be a read error, since a much larger clone differs from it by one base. The gene calls are TRBV20-1 and TRBJ1-6; 7 bases agree with TRBD1. CDR3 length: 14 amino acids. The J segment lost 1 base and the V segment lost 6 bases, leaving 3 bases of the junction unmatched. The germline gives CDR1 DFQATT, CDR2 SNEGSKA (reference sequence). In DNA, the CDR3 is TGCAGTGCAACGACAGGGTCCTATAATTCACCCCTCCACTTT. Translated, it gives CSATTGSYNSPLHF.

This clonotype was seen more than once but under ten times. The V and J genes are TRBV7-9 and TRBJ1-3; D is undetermined. V was pared by 5 bases and J by 6 bases, with 8 bases between. CDR1 and CDR2 from the germline V gene are SEHNR and FQNEAQ (reference sequence). The CDR3 is made up of 12 amino acids. CDR3 nucleotides: TGTGCCAGCAGCCCGACGGCAAACACCATATATTTT. It specifies CASSPTANTIYF.

Details on this clonotype: A much larger clone is a single base away; this may be a read error. This chain links TRBV2 with TRBJ1-3; D gene uncertain. The germline V gene has CDR1 SNHLY and CDR2 FYNNEI. The CDR3 is made up of 16 amino acids. Written as DNA, the CDR3 is TGTGCCAGCGGTGAACCGGGATATTACTCTGGAAACACCATATATTTT. It encodes CASGEPGYYSGNTIYF.

Ten or more counts support this clonotype. The chain has TRBV20-1 and TRBJ2-7; D not resolved. Germline CDR1 is DFQATT and CDR2 is SNEGSKA (reference sequence). The CDR3 is made up of 15 amino acids. The ends were cut back, 4 bases at V and 2 bases at J, with 18 bases in the middle. For the CDR3, the DNA is TGCAGTGCTATTGGGATACTGAGCGTACCCTACGAGCAGTACTTC. Translating gives CSAIGILSVPYEQYF.

This clonotype was seen more than once but under ten times. The chain is built from TRBV7-3 and TRBJ2-1; 7 nucleotides line up with TRBD2. Germline CDR1 and CDR2: SGHTA and FQGTGA. The J segment lost 5 bases and the V segment lost 5 bases, leaving 6 bases of the junction unmatched. The CDR3 is made up of 14 amino acids. CDR3 sequence (DNA): TGTGCCAGCAGCCTTTTAGCGGGCAACAATGAGCAGTTCTTC. Translating gives CASSLLAGNNEQFF.

The chain employs TRBV27 and TRBJ2-1; 8 bases match TRBD1. Per the germline V gene, CDR1 is MNHEY and CDR2 is SMNVEV (reference sequence). The V segment lost 8 bases and the J segment 6 bases; nucleotides outside the gene matches: 21. This CDR3 is built from 18 residues. The CDR3 nucleotides are TGTGCCAGCCGAACAGGGGGAGGCTTGGATGAGTTGAGCAATGAGCAGTTCTTC. The encoded protein is CASRTGGGLDELSNEQFF.

This chain uses TRBV28 with TRBJ2-7; perhaps D is TRBD1 or TRBD2 (6 bases each). The CDR3 sequence is 14 residues long. Trimming removed 5 bases from V and 2 bases from J, with 13 bases in between. Germline CDR1 is MDHEN and CDR2 is SYDVKM. The CDR3 bases are TGTGCCAGCAGTCAACCCGGGGGCCCCTACGAGCAGTACTTC. It translates to CASSQPGGPYEQYF.

As for this clonotype: This may stem from a read error, because a much larger clone lies one nucleotide away. J is TRBJ1-5 and V is TRBV19; maybe TRBD1 (5 bases). Trimming pared 3 bases from V and 3 bases from J, leaving 12 bases between. CDR3 length equals 15 residues. Germline CDR1 is LNHDA and CDR2 is SQIVND (reference sequence). The CDR3 sequence: CASSMTVAYNQPQHF. The CDR3 region has the DNA TGTGCCAGTAGTATGACAGTGGCCTACAATCAGCCCCAGCATTTT.

This clonotype was picked up many times. The chain is built from TRBV30 and TRBJ2-3, with no clear D. Germline loops: CDR1 GTSNPN, CDR2 SVGIG (reference sequence). The CDR3 has 16 residues. Trimming cost V 5 bases and J 0 bases, with 18 bases left between them. The CDR3 protein is CAWGQVTSQSTDTQYF. In nucleotides, the CDR3 is TGTGCCTGGGGGCAGGTGACAAGCCAGAGCACAGATACGCAGTATTTT.

This clonotype occurred a few times. This chain uses TRBV9 with TRBJ2-7, with a possible D match to TRBD2 (6 bases). Trimming took 0 bases from V and 2 from J, leaving 9 bases between them. The CDR3 has 14 amino acids. Looked up from germline, CDR1 is SGDLS and CDR2 is YYNGEE. The CDR3, as DNA: TGTGCCAGCAGCGTAGGGGAGGATCCCTACGAGCAGTACTTC. This encodes CASSVGEDPYEQYF.